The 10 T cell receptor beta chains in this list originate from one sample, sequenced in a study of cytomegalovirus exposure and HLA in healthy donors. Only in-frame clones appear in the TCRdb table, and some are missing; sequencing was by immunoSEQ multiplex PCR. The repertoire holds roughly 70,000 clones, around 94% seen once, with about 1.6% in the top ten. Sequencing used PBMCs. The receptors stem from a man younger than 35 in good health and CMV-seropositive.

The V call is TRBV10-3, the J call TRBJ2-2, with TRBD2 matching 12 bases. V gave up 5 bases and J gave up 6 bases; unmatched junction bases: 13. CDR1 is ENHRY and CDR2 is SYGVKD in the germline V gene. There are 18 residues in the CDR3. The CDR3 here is CAISRRLAGDGEAGELFF. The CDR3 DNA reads TGTGCCATCAGTCGCAGACTAGCGGGAGATGGTGAAGCCGGGGAGCTGTTTTTT.

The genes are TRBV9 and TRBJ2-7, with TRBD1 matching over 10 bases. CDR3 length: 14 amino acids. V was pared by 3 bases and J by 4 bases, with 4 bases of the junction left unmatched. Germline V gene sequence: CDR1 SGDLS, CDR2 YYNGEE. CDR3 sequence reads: CASSGPGQGYEQYF. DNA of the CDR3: TGTGCCAGCAGCGGACCGGGACAGGGGTACGAGCAGTACTTC.

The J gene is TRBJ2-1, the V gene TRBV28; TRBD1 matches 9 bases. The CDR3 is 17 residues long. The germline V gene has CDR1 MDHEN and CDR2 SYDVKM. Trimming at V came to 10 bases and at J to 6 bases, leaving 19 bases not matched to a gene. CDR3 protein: CATLRLTGGQGVNEQFF. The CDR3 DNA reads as TGTGCCACCCTCCGGCTTACAGGGGGACAGGGTGTCAATGAGCAGTTCTTC. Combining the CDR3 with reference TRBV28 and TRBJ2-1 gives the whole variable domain DVKVTQSSRYLVKRTGEKVFLECVQDMDHENMFWYRQDPGLGLRLIYFSYDVKMKEKGDIPEGYSVSREKKERFSLILESASTNQTSMYLCATLRLTGGQGVNEQFFGPGTRLTVL.

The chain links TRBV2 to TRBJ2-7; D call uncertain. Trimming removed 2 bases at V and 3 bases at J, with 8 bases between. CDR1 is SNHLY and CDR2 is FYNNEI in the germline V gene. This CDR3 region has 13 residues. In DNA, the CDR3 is TGTGCCAGCAGTGAACTGAGTCGCTACGAGCAGTACTTC. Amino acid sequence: CASSELSRYEQYF.

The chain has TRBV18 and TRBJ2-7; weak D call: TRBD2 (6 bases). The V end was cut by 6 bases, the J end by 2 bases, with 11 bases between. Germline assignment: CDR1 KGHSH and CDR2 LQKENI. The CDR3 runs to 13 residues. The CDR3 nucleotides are TGTGCCAGCTCCCTCGGAGGGCCCTACGAGCAGTACTTC. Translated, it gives CASSLGGPYEQYF.

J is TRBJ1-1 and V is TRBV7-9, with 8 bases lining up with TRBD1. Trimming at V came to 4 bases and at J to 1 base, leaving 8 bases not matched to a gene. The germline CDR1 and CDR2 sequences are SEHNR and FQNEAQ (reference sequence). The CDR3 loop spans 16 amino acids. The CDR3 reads CASSSPWDRRNTEAFF. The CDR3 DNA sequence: TGTGCCAGCAGCTCGCCCTGGGACAGGAGGAACACTGAAGCTTTCTTT.

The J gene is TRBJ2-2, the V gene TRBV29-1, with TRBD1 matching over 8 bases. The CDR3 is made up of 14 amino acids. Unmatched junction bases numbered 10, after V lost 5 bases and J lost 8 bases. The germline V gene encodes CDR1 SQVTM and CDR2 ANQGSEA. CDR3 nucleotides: TGCAGCGTTTCCCGGGCAGGGGGCAGGGGGGAGCTGTTTTTT. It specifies CSVSRAGGRGELFF.

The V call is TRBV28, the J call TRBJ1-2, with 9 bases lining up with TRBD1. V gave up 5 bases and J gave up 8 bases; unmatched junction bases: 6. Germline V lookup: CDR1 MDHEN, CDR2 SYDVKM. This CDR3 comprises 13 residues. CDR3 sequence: CASSLDRGSGYTF. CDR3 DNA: TGTGCCAGCAGTCTGGACAGGGGTTCGGGCTACACCTTC.

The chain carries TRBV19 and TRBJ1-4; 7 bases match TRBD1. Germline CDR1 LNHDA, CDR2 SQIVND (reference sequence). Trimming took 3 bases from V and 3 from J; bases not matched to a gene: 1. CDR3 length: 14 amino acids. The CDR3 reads CASSIQGANEKLFF. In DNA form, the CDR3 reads TGTGCCAGTAGTATTCAGGGGGCTAATGAAAAACTGTTTTTT.

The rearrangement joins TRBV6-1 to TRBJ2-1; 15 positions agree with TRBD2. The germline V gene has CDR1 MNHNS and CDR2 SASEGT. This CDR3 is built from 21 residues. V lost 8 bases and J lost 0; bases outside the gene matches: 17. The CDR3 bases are TGTGCCAGCGTTGAAGTCCCGGGACTAGCGGGAGGCCGGAGCTCCTACAATGAGCAGTTCTTC. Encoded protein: CASVEVPGLAGGRSSYNEQFF.